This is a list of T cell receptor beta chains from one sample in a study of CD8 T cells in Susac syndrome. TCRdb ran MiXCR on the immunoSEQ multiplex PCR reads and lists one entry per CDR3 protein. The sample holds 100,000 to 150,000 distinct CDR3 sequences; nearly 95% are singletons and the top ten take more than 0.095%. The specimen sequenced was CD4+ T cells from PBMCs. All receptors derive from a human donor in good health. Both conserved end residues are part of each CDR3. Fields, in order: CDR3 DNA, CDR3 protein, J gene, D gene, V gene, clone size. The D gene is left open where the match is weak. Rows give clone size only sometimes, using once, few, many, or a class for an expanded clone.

CDR3 DNA: TGTGCCAGTACCAACAATTTACAGGGGAGGACTGAAGCTTTCTTT; CDR3 protein: CASTNNLQGRTEAFF; J gene: TRBJ1-1; D gene: TRBD1; V gene: TRBV19; clone size: -
CDR3 DNA: TGTGCCAGCAGCCCCCCCCCAGCGGGCACCGCCCCCGGGGAGCTGTTTTTT; CDR3 protein: CASSPPPAGTAPGELFF; J gene: TRBJ2-2; D gene: -; V gene: TRBV3-1; clone size: -
CDR3 DNA: TGCGCCAGTTCTTACCGGGACCTTAACACTGAAGCTTTCTTT; CDR3 protein: CASSYRDLNTEAFF; J gene: TRBJ1-1; D gene: -; V gene: TRBV5-1; clone size: few
CDR3 DNA: TGTGCCAGCAGCTGTAATTTCCATTTGCAAAGAAAAAACATTCAGTACTTC; CDR3 protein: CASSCNFHLQRKNIQYF; J gene: TRBJ2-4; D gene: -; V gene: TRBV3-1; clone size: -
CDR3 DNA: TGCGCCAGCAGTCCTGCCTTTCGGACAGGGGAGACCCAGTACTTC; CDR3 protein: CASSPAFRTGETQYF; J gene: TRBJ2-5; D gene: TRBD1; V gene: TRBV5-1; clone size: -
CDR3 DNA: TGTGCCAGCAGCCTTCGACTAGCGGGAGGAACCTACGAGCAGTACTTC; CDR3 protein: CASSLRLAGGTYEQYF; J gene: TRBJ2-7; D gene: TRBD2; V gene: TRBV5-4; clone size: -
CDR3 DNA: TGTGCCAGCAGTTCCGGGATACCCTACGAGCAGTACTTC; CDR3 protein: CASSSGIPYEQYF; J gene: TRBJ2-7; D gene: -; V gene: TRBV6-2/TRBV6-3; clone size: -
CDR3 DNA: TGTGCCAGCAGCCTCTCCTTCATTCAGTACTTC; CDR3 protein: CASSLSFIQYF; J gene: TRBJ2-4; D gene: -; V gene: TRBV7-2; clone size: -
CDR3 DNA: TGTGCCAGCAGCTTAAGACCGGACCTTGGGGAGCAGTACTTC; CDR3 protein: CASSLRPDLGEQYF; J gene: TRBJ2-7; D gene: -; V gene: TRBV7-2; clone size: -
CDR3 DNA: TGCAGCGTTGCTCTAAGCGAGACCCAGTACTTC; CDR3 protein: CSVALSETQYF; J gene: TRBJ2-5; D gene: -; V gene: TRBV29-1; clone size: few
CDR3 DNA: TGTGCCAGCAGTGCCGGGACAGGTGGTGGGGCCAACGTCCTGACTTTC; CDR3 protein: CASSAGTGGGANVLTF; J gene: TRBJ2-6; D gene: TRBD1; V gene: TRBV6-1; clone size: -
CDR3 DNA: TGTGCCAGCACCTATCGGCCGATGGGACTAGCGGGAGTAGATACGCAGTATTTT; CDR3 protein: CASTYRPMGLAGVDTQYF; J gene: TRBJ2-3; D gene: TRBD2; V gene: TRBV2; clone size: -
CDR3 DNA: TGTGCCTGGAAGCGGGGGCCGGCTAATGAAAAACTGTTTTTT; CDR3 protein: CAWKRGPANEKLFF; J gene: TRBJ1-4; D gene: -; V gene: TRBV30; clone size: -
CDR3 DNA: TGCAGTGCTAGTGGCGGGGGCCAAGAGACCCAGTACTTC; CDR3 protein: CSASGGGQETQYF; J gene: TRBJ2-5; D gene: TRBD2; V gene: TRBV20-1; clone size: few
CDR3 DNA: TGTGCCAGTAGTATGACGGGTCTAAGGAATGAGCAGTTCTTC; CDR3 protein: CASSMTGLRNEQFF; J gene: TRBJ2-1; D gene: -; V gene: TRBV19; clone size: few
CDR3 DNA: TGTGCCACTGGTGAGTTGGCTCAGCCCCAGCATTTT; CDR3 protein: CATGELAQPQHF; J gene: TRBJ1-5; D gene: -; V gene: TRBV15; clone size: once
CDR3 DNA: TGTGCCAGCAGTTTATCTGGTGTGGGGGCCGGGACCCAGTACTTC; CDR3 protein: CASSLSGVGAGTQYF; J gene: TRBJ2-5; D gene: -; V gene: TRBV27; clone size: -
CDR3 DNA: TGTGCCAGCAGTCCGACAGGGGGTCAGCCCCAGCATTTT; CDR3 protein: CASSPTGGQPQHF; J gene: TRBJ1-5; D gene: TRBD1; V gene: TRBV12-3/TRBV12-4; clone size: -
CDR3 DNA: TGTGCCAGCAGTTCCGGTCGGGGTTCGGGCGTAAAGACCCAGTACTTC; CDR3 protein: CASSSGRGSGVKTQYF; J gene: TRBJ2-5; D gene: -; V gene: TRBV7-2; clone size: -
CDR3 DNA: TGTGCCAGCAGCCCGACAGAGCGCTATGGCTACACCTTC; CDR3 protein: CASSPTERYGYTF; J gene: TRBJ1-2; D gene: -; V gene: TRBV7-2; clone size: -
CDR3 DNA: TGCGCCAGCAGCAAAGGACTAGCTGCAGATACGCAGTATTTT; CDR3 protein: CASSKGLAADTQYF; J gene: TRBJ2-3; D gene: TRBD2; V gene: TRBV5-1; clone size: -
CDR3 DNA: TGTGCCACCAGCACAGGTCTTGAAGCTTTCTTT; CDR3 protein: CATSTGLEAFF; J gene: TRBJ1-1; D gene: -; V gene: TRBV24-1; clone size: -